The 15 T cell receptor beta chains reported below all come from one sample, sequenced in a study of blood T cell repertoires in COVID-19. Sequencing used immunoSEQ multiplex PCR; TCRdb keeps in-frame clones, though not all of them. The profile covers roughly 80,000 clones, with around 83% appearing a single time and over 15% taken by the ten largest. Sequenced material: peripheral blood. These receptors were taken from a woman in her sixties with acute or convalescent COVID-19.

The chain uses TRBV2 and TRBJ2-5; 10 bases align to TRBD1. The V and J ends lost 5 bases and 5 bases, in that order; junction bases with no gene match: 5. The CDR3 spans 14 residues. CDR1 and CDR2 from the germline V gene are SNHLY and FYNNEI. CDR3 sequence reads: CASSRDRGAETQYF. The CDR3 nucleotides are TGTGCCAGCAGTAGGGACAGGGGCGCCGAGACCCAGTACTTC.

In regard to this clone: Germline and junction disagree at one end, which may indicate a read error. CDR3 protein: CASSHGTAGLKVFF. The CDR3 nucleotides read TGTGCCAGCAGCCACGGGACAGCCGGGTTAAAAGTGTTTTTT. The chain joins TRBV7-8 to TRBJ1-4; TRBD1 agrees at 7 bases. Germline V gene sequence: CDR1 SGHVS, CDR2 FQNEAQ. CDR3 size: 14 residues.

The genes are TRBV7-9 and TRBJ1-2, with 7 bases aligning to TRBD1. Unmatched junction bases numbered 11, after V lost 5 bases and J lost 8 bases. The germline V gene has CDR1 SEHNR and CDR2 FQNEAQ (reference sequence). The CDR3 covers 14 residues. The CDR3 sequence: CASSPRGTEEGYTF. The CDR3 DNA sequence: TGTGCCAGCAGCCCCCGAGGGACAGAGGAAGGCTACACCTTC.

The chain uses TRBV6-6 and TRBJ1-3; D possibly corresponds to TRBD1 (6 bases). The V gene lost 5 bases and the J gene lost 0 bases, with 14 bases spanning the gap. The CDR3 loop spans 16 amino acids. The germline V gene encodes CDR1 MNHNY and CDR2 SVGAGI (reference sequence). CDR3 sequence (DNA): TGTGCCAGCAGTCGACAGGCGCCAAGCTCTGGAAACACCATATATTTT. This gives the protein CASSRQAPSSGNTIYF.

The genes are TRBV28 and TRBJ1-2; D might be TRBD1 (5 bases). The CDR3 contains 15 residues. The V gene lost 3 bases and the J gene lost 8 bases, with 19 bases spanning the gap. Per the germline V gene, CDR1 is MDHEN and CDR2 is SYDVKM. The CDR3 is CASSFPTRGGEGYTF. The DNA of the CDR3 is TGTGCCAGCAGTTTCCCCACCCGGGGGGGGGAGGGCTACACCTTC.

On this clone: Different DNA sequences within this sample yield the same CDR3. The CDR3 DNA is TGTGCCAGCTCCCCGACAGGGTACACTACTGGCTACACCTTC. Protein: CASSPTGYTTGYTF. The chain carries TRBV25-1 and TRBJ1-2; 7 nucleotides align to TRBD1. Germline V gene data show CDR1 as MGHDK and CDR2 as SYGVNS. The CDR3 totals 14 residues. J gave up 7 bases and V 8 bases, and 13 bases lay outside the gene matches.

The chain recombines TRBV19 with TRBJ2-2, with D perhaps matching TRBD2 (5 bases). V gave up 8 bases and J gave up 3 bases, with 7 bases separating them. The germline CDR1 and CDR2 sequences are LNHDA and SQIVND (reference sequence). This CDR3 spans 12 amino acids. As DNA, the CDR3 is TGTGCCAGTGCCGGGGACACCGGGGAGCTGTTTTTT. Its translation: CASAGDTGELFF. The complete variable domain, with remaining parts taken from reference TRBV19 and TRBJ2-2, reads DGGITQSPKYLFRKEGQNVTLSCEQNLNHDAMYWYRQDPGQGLRLIYYSQIVNDFQKGDIAEGYSVSREKKESFPLTVTSAQKNPTAFYLCASAGDTGELFFGEGSRLTVL.

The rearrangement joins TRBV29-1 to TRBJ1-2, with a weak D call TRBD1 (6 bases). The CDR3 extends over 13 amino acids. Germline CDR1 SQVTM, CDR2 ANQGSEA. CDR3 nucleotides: TGCGCAGTACAGGGCATGTGGGACTATGGCTACACCTTC. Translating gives CAVQGMWDYGYTF.

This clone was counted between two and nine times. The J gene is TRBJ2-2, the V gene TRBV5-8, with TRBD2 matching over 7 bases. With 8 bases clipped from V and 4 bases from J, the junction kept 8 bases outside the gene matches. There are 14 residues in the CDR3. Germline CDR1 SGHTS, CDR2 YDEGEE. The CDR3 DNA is TGTGCCAGGGGGGGGGACTACCGCACCGGGGAGCTGTTTTTT. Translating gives CARGGDYRTGELFF.

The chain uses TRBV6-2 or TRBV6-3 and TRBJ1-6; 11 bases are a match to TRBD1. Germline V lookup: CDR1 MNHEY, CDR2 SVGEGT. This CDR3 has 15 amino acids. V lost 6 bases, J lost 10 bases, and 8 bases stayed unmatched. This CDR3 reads CASSPGQGAGSPLHF. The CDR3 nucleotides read TGTGCCAGCAGCCCCGGACAGGGGGCTGGCTCACCCCTCCACTTT.

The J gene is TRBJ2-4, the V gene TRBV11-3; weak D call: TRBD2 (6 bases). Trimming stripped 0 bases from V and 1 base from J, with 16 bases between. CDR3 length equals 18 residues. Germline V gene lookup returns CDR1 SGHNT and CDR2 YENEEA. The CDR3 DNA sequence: TGTGCCAGCAGCTTAGAAGGGTTGGGCGGGGTCGCCAAAAACATTCAGTACTTC. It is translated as CASSLEGLGGVAKNIQYF.

The CDR3 sequence is CASSSIAGGSYEQYF. The CDR3 region has the DNA TGTGCCAGCAGCTCAATAGCGGGGGGTTCCTACGAGCAGTACTTC. This sequence joins TRBV11-3 and TRBJ2-7; TRBD2 aligns across 10 bases. With V trimmed by 4 bases and J by 1 base, 4 bases remained unmatched. Germline CDR1 SGHNT, CDR2 YENEEA. The CDR3 contains 15 residues. Full variable domain (remainder filled in from reference TRBV11-3 and TRBJ2-7): EAGVVQSPRYKIIEKKQPVAFWCNPISGHNTLYWYLQNLGQGPELLIRYENEEAVDDSQLPKDRFSAERLKGVDSTLKIQPAELGDSAVYLCASSSIAGGSYEQYFGPGTRLTVT.

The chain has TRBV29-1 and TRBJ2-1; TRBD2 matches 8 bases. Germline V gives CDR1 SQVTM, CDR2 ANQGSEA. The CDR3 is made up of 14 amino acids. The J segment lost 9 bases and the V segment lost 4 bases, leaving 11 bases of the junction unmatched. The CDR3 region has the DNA TGCAGCGTTGGAGGGACTAGATATCGGGGTGAGCAGTTCTTC. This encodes CSVGGTRYRGEQFF.

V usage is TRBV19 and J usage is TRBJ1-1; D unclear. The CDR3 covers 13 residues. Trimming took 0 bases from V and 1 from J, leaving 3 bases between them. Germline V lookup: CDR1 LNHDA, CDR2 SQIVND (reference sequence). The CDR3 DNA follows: TGTGCCAGTAGTATAGAAGCGAACACTGAAGCTTTCTTT. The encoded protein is CASSIEANTEAFF. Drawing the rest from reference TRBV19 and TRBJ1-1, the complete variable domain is DGGITQSPKYLFRKEGQNVTLSCEQNLNHDAMYWYRQDPGQGLRLIYYSQIVNDFQKGDIAEGYSVSREKKESFPLTVTSAQKNPTAFYLCASSIEANTEAFFGQGTRLTVV.

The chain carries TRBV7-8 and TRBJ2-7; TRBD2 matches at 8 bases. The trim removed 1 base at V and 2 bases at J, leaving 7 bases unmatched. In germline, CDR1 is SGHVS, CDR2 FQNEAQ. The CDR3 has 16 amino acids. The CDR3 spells CASSLGRGAGTYEQYF. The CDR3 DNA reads TGTGCCAGCAGCTTAGGGCGGGGGGCAGGTACCTACGAGCAGTACTTC.